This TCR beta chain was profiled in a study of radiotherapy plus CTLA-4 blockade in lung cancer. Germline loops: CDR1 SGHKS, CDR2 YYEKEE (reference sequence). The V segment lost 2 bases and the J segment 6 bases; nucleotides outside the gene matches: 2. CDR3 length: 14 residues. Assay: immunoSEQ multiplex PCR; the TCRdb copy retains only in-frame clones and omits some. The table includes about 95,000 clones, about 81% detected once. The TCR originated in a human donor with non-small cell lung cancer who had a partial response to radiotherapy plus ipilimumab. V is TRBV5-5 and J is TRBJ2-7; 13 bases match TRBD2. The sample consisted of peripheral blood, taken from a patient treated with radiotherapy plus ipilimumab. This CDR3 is CASSFGLAGVEQYF. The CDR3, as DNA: TGTGCCAGCAGCTTCGGACTAGCGGGAGTCGAGCAGTACTTC.